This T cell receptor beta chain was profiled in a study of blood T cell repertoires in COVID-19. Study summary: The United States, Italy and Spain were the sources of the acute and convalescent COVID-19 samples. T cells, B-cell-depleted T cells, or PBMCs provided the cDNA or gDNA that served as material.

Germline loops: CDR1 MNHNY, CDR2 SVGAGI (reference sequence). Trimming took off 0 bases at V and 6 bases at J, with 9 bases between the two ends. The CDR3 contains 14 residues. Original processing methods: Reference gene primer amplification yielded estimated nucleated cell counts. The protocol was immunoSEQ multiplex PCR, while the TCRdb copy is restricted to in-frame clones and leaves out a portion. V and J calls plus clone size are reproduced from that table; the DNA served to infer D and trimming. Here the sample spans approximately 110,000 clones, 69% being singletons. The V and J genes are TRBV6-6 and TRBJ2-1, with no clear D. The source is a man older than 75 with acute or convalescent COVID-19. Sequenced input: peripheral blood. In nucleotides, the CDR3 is TGTGCCAGCAGTTACTCTTCGACAAGCAATGAGCAGTTCTTC. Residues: CASSYSSTSNEQFF.